These T cell receptor beta chains were read from a single sample in a study of CD8 T cells in Susac syndrome. TCRdb passed the immunoSEQ multiplex PCR reads through MiXCR, listing each CDR3 protein once. There are some 300,000 distinct CDR3 sequences in the sample; more than 75% occur only once, and over 0.095% lies in the top ten. Sample: CD8+ T cells from PBMCs. Receptor source: a human donor with multiple sclerosis. CDR3s include the opening cysteine and the closing phenylalanine or tryptophan. The order of the fields is clone size, V gene, D gene, J gene, CDR3 DNA, CDR3 protein. The D gene is left open where the match is weak. The listing skips clone size in some rows; elsewhere it reads once, few, many or a size class.

NA	TRBV12-5	TRBD1	TRBJ2-5	TGTGCTAGTGGCCCTCCTCGACAGGGTCCCGAGACCCAGTACTTC	CASGPPRQGPETQYF
NA	TRBV3-1	TRBD1	TRBJ1-1	TGTGCCAGCAGCCAAGGACAGGGGCTCTGGGGGGAAGCTTTCTTT	CASSQGQGLWGEAFF
NA	TRBV7-6	NA	TRBJ2-7	TGTGCCAGCAGCCCTACCGACCACATCGGGGGCGAGCAGTACTTC	CASSPTDHIGGEQYF
few	TRBV7-9	NA	TRBJ1-1	TGTGCCAGCAGCCTAGGAACGACTGAAGCTTTCTTT	CASSLGTTEAFF
NA	TRBV20-1	TRBD2	TRBJ2-1	TGCAGTGCTAGAGAACCTAGCGGGACTTACAATGAGCAGTTCTTC	CSAREPSGTYNEQFF
NA	TRBV30	NA	TRBJ2-7	TGTGCCTGGAGAGGCACTAGCAACTACGAGCAGTACTTC	CAWRGTSNYEQYF
NA	TRBV19	NA	TRBJ1-1	TGTGCCAGTAGTATGGGTTTAAACACTGAAGCCTTCTTT	CASSMGLNTEAFF
once	TRBV6-6	NA	TRBJ1-5	TGTGCCAGCAGTTACGGGGGAGGGGATCAGCCCCAGCATTTT	CASSYGGGDQPQHF
NA	TRBV28	TRBD1	TRBJ1-2	TGTGCCACTCACCTAGGGGACAGGGGGCTTTCGCGAGGCTACACCTTC	CATHLGDRGLSRGYTF
NA	TRBV3-1	NA	TRBJ2-7	TGTGCCAGCAGCCCCCCCCGGGGCCGTTCACGCTACGAGCAGTACTTC	CASSPPRGRSRYEQYF
NA	TRBV9	TRBD1	TRBJ1-2	TGTGCCAGCAGCGGGGTAGGTGGGGGACAGGGACTCTATGGCTACACCTTC	CASSGVGGGQGLYGYTF
NA	TRBV3-1	NA	TRBJ1-1	TGTGCCAGCAGCCAAGAAAAGAACAGGGAATGGTTGCGCACTGAAGCTTTCTTT	CASSQEKNREWLRTEAFF
NA	TRBV19	NA	TRBJ1-2	TGTGCCAGTAGTATGCGAGGCAGAACTAACTATGGCTACACCTTC	CASSMRGRTNYGYTF
once	TRBV20-1	TRBD2	TRBJ2-7	TGCAGTGCTAGAGACACGGGGGGCTACGAGCAGTACTTC	CSARDTGGYEQYF
NA	TRBV7-7	NA	TRBJ2-5	TGTGCTAGCAGTTCCCATAGACAGTCCCCAGGGACCCAGTACTTC	CASSSHRQSPGTQYF
NA	TRBV4-1	TRBD1	TRBJ2-1	TGCGCCAGCAGCCAAGAAGAAGCTGGACAGGAGGAGTACGGGAATGAGCAGTTCTTC	CASSQEEAGQEEYGNEQFF
NA	TRBV20-1	NA	TRBJ1-5	TGCAGTGCTGGGGAAAAGCCCCAGCATTTT	CSAGEKPQHF
NA	TRBV6-5	TRBD1	TRBJ1-2	TGTGCCAGCAGTGCCCCGACAGGGGGTAACTATGGCTACACCTTC	CASSAPTGGNYGYTF
NA	TRBV13	TRBD1	TRBJ2-7	TGTGCCAGCAGCTACGGGGACAGCACCTACGAGCAGTACTTC	CASSYGDSTYEQYF
NA	TRBV10-3	NA	TRBJ1-5	TGTGCCATCAGTGGCGACGAATATCAGCCCCAGCATTTT	CAISGDEYQPQHF
NA	TRBV5-6	NA	TRBJ2-7	TGTGCCAGCAGCTTGGGGACTCCGACCCACGAGCAGTACTTC	CASSLGTPTHEQYF
few	TRBV12-2	NA	TRBJ2-7	TGTGCAAGTCGCTTATGTCTTAGGTTAGACGAGCAGTACTTC	CASRLCLRLDEQYF
NA	TRBV27	NA	TRBJ1-1	TGTGCCAGCAGTTTATCGAACGGGGGGAACACTGAAGCTTTCTTT	CASSLSNGGNTEAFF
NA	TRBV7-9	TRBD2	TRBJ2-1	TGTGCCAGCAGCTTAGGGTTTCGCGGGAGGTCCTACAATGAGCAGTTCTTC	CASSLGFRGRSYNEQFF
NA	TRBV18	TRBD2	TRBJ2-1	TGTACCAGCCCCTACCCCCTAGCGGGAGTCTACAATGAGCAGTTCTTC	CTSPYPLAGVYNEQFF
NA	TRBV19	NA	TRBJ1-2	TGTGCCAGTAGTATAGATCGGATCTATGGCTACACCTTC	CASSIDRIYGYTF
NA	TRBV6-1	NA	TRBJ2-3	TGTGCCAGCAGTGAAAGGGGCACAGATACGCAGTATTTT	CASSERGTDTQYF
NA	TRBV12-3/TRBV12-4	NA	TRBJ2-1	TGTGCCAGCAGTTTAGCCGTGGGGACGGGGCAGTTCTTC	CASSLAVGTGQFF
NA	TRBV11-2	TRBD2	TRBJ2-5	TGTGCCAGCAGCTTAAGCGGGAGGGGGGCAGAGACCCAGTACTTC	CASSLSGRGAETQYF
NA	TRBV30	TRBD1	TRBJ1-2	TGTGCCCGGTCTGGCCAAGACAGGGTGGGATATGGCTACACCTTC	CARSGQDRVGYGYTF
once	TRBV29-1	NA	TRBJ2-1	TGCAGCGTCGGCACTAGCTCCTACAATGAGCAGTTCTTC	CSVGTSSYNEQFF
NA	TRBV19	NA	TRBJ2-1	TGTGCCAGTAGTACCGAGCTTAGCTCCTACAATGAGCAGTTCTTC	CASSTELSSYNEQFF
NA	TRBV11-2	TRBD1	TRBJ1-1	TGTGCCAGCAGCTTAAGAACAGGGGGCGCAAAGTATACTGAAGCTTTCTTT	CASSLRTGGAKYTEAFF
NA	TRBV20-1	NA	TRBJ2-3	TGCAGTGCTCCCAATACCCTGGCTGCTAGCACAGATACGCAGTATTTT	CSAPNTLAASTDTQYF
NA	TRBV7-9	TRBD2	TRBJ2-1	TGTGCCAGCCTCTTAAGCGGGAGGGCCAACAATGAGCAGTTCTTC	CASLLSGRANNEQFF
NA	TRBV11-2	NA	TRBJ2-7	TGTGCCAGCAGCTTATCGATTCAGGGAGCGGACTTTGAGCAGTACTTC	CASSLSIQGADFEQYF
few	TRBV6-6	NA	TRBJ2-1	TGTGCCACTCTTAGCTCCTACAATGAGCAGTTCTTC	CATLSSYNEQFF
NA	TRBV12-3/TRBV12-4	NA	TRBJ1-1	TGTGCCAGCACCTCAAGTAAGAACACTGAAGCTTTCTTT	CASTSSKNTEAFF
NA	TRBV24-1	TRBD1	TRBJ1-2	TGTGCCACCAGTGAGGGGACAGTGAACTATGGCTACACCTTC	CATSEGTVNYGYTF
NA	TRBV9	NA	TRBJ1-1	TGTGCCAGCAGCGTGCGAGGAGGAACTGAAGCTTTCTTT	CASSVRGGTEAFF
NA	TRBV7-9	NA	TRBJ2-7	TGTGCCAGCAGCTTAGAGGTAGCTCCTGGCTCCTACGAGCAGTACTTC	CASSLEVAPGSYEQYF
NA	TRBV7-9	TRBD1	TRBJ1-1	TGTGCCAGCAGCCCGGGGACAGGGGAAGCTGAAGCTTTCTTT	CASSPGTGEAEAFF
NA	TRBV29-1	TRBD2	TRBJ2-1	TGCAGCGTTGAGGGGCTAGCGGAAAGCTCCTACAATGAGCAGTTCTTC	CSVEGLAESSYNEQFF
NA	TRBV27	NA	TRBJ1-2	TGTGCCAGCAGTTTTATCGGAGGTTATGGCTACACCTTC	CASSFIGGYGYTF
NA	TRBV19	TRBD1	TRBJ1-5	TGTGCCAGTAGTCCCTTTACAGGGGTGAGTCAGCCCCAGCATTTT	CASSPFTGVSQPQHF
NA	TRBV10-3	TRBD2	TRBJ2-7	TGTGCCATCAGTGAGTCGGTAGCGGGACTTTACGAGCAGTACTTC	CAISESVAGLYEQYF
once	TRBV27	TRBD2	TRBJ2-1	TGTGCCAGCAAAGCGGGAGCGGGAAGAGTCAATGAGCAGTTCTTC	CASKAGAGRVNEQFF
once	TRBV9	TRBD2	TRBJ2-1	TGTGCCAGCAGCGGCGGACTGGGAGCGGGGCTAGCGGGGGACAATGAGCAGTTCTTC	CASSGGLGAGLAGDNEQFF
NA	TRBV10-3	NA	TRBJ1-5	TGTGCCATCAGTGAGTCGGGAACTTCCAATCAGCCCCAGCATTTT	CAISESGTSNQPQHF
NA	TRBV3-1	NA	TRBJ1-2	TGTGCCAGCAGCCCAGTTGCTGGAAATCCGTCCAAGAGCTATGGCTACACCTTC	CASSPVAGNPSKSYGYTF
NA	TRBV5-6	NA	TRBJ1-4	TGTGCCAGCAGCTTGGAGGGAGGTAAACTGTTTTTT	CASSLEGGKLFF
NA	TRBV27	NA	TRBJ2-1	TGTGCCAGCAGTTTATACCCTAGCAGCACTTACAATGAGCAGTTCTTC	CASSLYPSSTYNEQFF
NA	TRBV2	NA	TRBJ1-2	TGTGCCAGCAGTACCGGGGAACGCTATGGCTACACCTTC	CASSTGERYGYTF
NA	TRBV24-1	NA	TRBJ2-2	TGTGCCACCAGGGACCACACCGGGGAGCTGTTTTTT	CATRDHTGELFF
NA	TRBV28	NA	TRBJ2-7	TGTGCCAGCAGTCTACCAGTTTTAGATGAGGGATTCTACGAGCAGTACTTC	CASSLPVLDEGFYEQYF
NA	TRBV18	TRBD1	TRBJ2-7	TGTGCCAGCTCTCCCGCCCGGACAGGCTATTTTATCTCCTACGAGCAGTACTTC	CASSPARTGYFISYEQYF
NA	TRBV29-1	NA	TRBJ2-2	TGCAGCGCCTTCTCCGGGGAGCTGTTTTTT	CSAFSGELFF
NA	TRBV9	TRBD1	TRBJ2-2	TGTGCCAGCAGCGCCCGCGACAGGGGCTTTTCCGGGGAGCTGTTTTTT	CASSARDRGFSGELFF
once	TRBV21-1	NA	TRBJ2-7	TGTGCCAGTCCGATTACGGGTGTCCGCTACGAGCAGTACTTC	CASPITGVRYEQYF
NA	TRBV7-9	NA	TRBJ1-1	TGTGCCAGCAGCCTTGGGATGTGGACTGAAGCTTTCTTT	CASSLGMWTEAFF